The sequence of this TCR beta chain was determined in a study of blood T cell repertoires in COVID-19. Study in general: PBMCs, B-cell-depleted T cells, or T cells were the source of the cDNA or gDNA that made up the material.

The age range of participants was about 18 to 95 years, with residence in about two dozen US areas. What the recovered Cohort 3 donors had was two negative PCRs, clearance, or symptom resolution. Per the original methods: Estimation of nucleated cell counts was performed using reference gene primer amplification. TCRdb's table, derived via immunoSEQ multiplex PCR, lists solely in-frame clones and lacks some. Clone size and the V and J calls come from that table; the DNA yielded D and trimming. The profile shows nearly 250,000 clones, roughly 86% of them singletons. V lost 3 bases and J lost 4; bases outside the gene matches: 6. This CDR3 has 16 amino acids. Germline V gene sequence: CDR1 KGHSH, CDR2 LQKENI.

This rearrangement joins TRBV18 to TRBJ1-3, with 10 bases aligning to TRBD1. This clonotype originated in a woman aged 45 to 65 who had recovered from COVID-19. The sequencing input was PBMCs or T cells enriched from blood (not recorded which). The CDR3 region is CASSPSTGGSGNTIYF. CDR3 in DNA: TGTGCCAGCTCACCCTCGACAGGGGGCTCGGGAAACACCATATATTTT.